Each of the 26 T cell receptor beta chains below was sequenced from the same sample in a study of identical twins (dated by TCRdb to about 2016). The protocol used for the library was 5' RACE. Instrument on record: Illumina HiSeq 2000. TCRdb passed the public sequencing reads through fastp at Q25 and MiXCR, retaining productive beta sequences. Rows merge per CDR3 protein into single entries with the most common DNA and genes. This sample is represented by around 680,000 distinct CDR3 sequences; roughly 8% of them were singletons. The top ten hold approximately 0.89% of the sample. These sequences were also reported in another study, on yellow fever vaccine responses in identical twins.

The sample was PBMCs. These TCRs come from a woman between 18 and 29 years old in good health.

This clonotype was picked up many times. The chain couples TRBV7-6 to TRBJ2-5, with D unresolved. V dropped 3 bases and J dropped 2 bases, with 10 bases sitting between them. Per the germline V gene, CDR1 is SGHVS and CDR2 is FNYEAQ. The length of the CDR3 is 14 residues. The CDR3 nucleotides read TGTGCCAGCAGCTTCGAGCCAGCTCAAGAGACCCAGTACTTC. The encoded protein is CASSFEPAQETQYF.

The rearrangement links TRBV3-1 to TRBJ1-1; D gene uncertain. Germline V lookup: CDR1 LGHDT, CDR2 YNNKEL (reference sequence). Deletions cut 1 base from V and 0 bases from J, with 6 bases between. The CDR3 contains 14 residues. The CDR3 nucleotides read TGTGCCAGCAGCCAAGGCACAATGAACACTGAAGCTTTCTTT. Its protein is CASSQGTMNTEAFF.

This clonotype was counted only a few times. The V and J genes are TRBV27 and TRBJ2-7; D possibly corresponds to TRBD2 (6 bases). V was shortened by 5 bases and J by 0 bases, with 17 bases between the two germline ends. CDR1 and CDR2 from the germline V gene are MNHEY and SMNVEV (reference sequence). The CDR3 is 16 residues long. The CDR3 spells CASSRRRGQNSYEQYF. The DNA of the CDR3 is TGTGCCAGCAGTCGAAGGAGGGGCCAAAACTCCTACGAGCAGTACTTC.

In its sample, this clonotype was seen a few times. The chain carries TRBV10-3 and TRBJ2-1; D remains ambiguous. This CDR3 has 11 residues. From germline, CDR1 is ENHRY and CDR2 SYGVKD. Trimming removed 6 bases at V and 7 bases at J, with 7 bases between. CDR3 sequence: CAISPGNEQFF. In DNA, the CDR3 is TGTGCCATCAGCCCTGGGAATGAGCAGTTCTTC.

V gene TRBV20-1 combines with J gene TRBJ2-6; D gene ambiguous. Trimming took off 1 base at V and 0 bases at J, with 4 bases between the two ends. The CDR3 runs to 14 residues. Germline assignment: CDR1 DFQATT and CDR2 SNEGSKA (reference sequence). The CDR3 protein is CSARVNSGANVLTF. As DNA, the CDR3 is TGCAGTGCTAGAGTTAACTCTGGGGCCAACGTCCTGACTTTC.

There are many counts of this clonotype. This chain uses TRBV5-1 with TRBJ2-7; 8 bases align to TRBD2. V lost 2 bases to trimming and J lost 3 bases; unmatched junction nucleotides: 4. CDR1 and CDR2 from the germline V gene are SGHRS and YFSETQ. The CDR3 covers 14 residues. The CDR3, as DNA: TGCGCCAGCAGCTTTCAGGGACTAGTCTACGAGCAGTACTTC. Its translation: CASSFQGLVYEQYF.

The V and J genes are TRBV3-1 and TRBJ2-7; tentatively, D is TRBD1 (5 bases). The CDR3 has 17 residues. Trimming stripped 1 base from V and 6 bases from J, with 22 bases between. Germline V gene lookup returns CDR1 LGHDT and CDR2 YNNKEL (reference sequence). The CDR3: CASSQGLNPPGPLEQYF. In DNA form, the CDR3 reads TGTGCCAGCAGCCAAGGATTGAACCCGCCAGGGCCCCTCGAGCAGTACTTC.

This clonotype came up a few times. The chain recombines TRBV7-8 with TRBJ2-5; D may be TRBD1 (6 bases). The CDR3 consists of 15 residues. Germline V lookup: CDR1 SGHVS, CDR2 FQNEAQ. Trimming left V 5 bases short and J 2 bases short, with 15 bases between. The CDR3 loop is CASSMGTGNQETQYF. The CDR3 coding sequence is TGTGCCAGCAGCATGGGTACAGGGAATCAAGAGACCCAGTACTTC.

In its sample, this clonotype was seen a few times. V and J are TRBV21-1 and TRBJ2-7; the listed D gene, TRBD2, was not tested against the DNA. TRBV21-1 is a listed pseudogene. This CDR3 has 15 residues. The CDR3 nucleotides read TGTGCCAGCAGCCAACGGGTAGCGGGAGACTACGAGCAGTACTTC. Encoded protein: CASSQRVAGDYEQYF.

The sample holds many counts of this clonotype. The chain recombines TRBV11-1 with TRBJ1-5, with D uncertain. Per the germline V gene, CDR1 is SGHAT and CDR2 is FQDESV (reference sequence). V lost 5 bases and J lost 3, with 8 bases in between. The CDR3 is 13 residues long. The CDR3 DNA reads TGTGCCAGCAGCGGGAAAGACAATCAGCCCCAGCATTTT. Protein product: CASSGKDNQPQHF.

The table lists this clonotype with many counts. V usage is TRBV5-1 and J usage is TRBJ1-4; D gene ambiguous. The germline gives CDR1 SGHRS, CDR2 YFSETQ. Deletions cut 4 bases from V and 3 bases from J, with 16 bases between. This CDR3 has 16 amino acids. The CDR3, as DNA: TGCGCCAGCAGCCTGGAGTGGGTGGCGGCTAATGAAAAACTGTTTTTT. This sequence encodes CASSLEWVAANEKLFF.

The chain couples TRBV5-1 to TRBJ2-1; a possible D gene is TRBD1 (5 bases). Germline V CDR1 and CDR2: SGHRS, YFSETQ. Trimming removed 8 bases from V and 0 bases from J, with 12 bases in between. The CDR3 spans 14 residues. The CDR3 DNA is TGCGCCAGACCATGGGGCAGCTCCTACAATGAGCAGTTCTTC. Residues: CARPWGSSYNEQFF. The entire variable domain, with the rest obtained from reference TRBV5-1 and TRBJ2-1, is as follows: KAGVTQTPRYLIKTRGQQVTLSCSPISGHRSVSWYQQTPGQGLQFLFEYFSETQRNKGNFPGRFSGRQFSNSRSEMNVSTLELGDSALYLCARPWGSSYNEQFFGPGTRLTVL.

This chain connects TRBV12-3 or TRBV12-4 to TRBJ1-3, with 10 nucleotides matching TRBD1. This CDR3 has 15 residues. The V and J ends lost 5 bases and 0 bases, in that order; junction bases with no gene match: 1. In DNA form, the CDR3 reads TGTGCCAGCAGTGACAGGGGGCCCTCTGGAAACACCATATATTTT. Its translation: CASSDRGPSGNTIYF.

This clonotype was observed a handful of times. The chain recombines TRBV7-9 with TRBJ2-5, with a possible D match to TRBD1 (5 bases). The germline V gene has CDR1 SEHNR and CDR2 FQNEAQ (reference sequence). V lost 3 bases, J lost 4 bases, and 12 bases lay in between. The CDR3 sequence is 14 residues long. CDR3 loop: CASSLSGFGETQYF. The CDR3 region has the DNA TGTGCCAGCAGCTTGTCAGGGTTCGGAGAGACCCAGTACTTC.

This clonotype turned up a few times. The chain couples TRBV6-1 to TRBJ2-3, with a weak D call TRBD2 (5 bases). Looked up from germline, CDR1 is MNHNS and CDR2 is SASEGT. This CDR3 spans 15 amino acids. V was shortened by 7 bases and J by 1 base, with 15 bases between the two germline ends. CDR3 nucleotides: TGTGCCAGCACCCTAGGTCAGAGGGGCACAGATACGCAGTATTTT. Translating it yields CASTLGQRGTDTQYF.

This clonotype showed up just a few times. The CDR3 DNA is TGTGCCAGCAGTCAAACCGGGACAGGGGTGTCTGAAAAACTGTTTTTT. This translates into CASSQTGTGVSEKLFF. The chain carries TRBV6-1 and TRBJ1-4; 10 nucleotides align to TRBD1. After removal of 5 bases from V and 7 bases from J, the junction contained 10 bases not matched to a gene. This CDR3 spans 16 amino acids. In germline, CDR1 is MNHNS, CDR2 SASEGT.

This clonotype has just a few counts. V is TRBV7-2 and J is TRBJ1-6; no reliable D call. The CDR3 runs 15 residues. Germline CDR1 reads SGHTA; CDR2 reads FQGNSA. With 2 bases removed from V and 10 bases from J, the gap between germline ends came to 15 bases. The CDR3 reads CASSLLPSPGSPLHF. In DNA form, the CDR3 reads TGTGCCAGCAGCTTATTGCCATCGCCCGGCTCACCCCTCCACTTT.

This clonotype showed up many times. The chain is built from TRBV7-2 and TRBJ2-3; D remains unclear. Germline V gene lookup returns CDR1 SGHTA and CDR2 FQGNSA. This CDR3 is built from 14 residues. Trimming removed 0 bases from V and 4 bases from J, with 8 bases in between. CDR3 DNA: TGTGCCAGCAGCTTAGCGTCCGGTCCAGATACGCAGTATTTT. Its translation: CASSLASGPDTQYF.

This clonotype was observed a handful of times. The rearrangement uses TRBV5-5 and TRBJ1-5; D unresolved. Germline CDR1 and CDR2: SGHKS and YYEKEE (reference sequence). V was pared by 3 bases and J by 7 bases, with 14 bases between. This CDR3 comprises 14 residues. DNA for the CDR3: TGTGCCAGCAGCTCCGGGCCCCTGGAGCAGCCCCAGCATTTT. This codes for CASSSGPLEQPQHF.

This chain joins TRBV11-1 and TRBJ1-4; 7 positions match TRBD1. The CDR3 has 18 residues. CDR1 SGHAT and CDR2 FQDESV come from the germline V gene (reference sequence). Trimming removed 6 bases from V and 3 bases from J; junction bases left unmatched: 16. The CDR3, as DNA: TGTGCCAGCAGGGGACCGACAGGGCCCGAAGGGGCTAATGAAAAACTGTTTTTT. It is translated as CASRGPTGPEGANEKLFF.

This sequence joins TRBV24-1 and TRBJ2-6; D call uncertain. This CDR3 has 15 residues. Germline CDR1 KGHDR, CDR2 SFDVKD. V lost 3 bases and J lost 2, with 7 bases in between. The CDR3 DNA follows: TGTGCCACCAGTGATGTGGGAACTGGGGCCAACGTCCTGACTTTC. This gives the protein CATSDVGTGANVLTF.

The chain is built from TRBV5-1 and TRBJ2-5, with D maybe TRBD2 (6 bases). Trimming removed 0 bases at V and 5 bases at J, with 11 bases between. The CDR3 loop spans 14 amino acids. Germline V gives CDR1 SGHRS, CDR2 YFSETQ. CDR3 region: CASSLAVGGETQYF. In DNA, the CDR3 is TGCGCCAGCAGCTTGGCCGTCGGGGGTGAGACCCAGTACTTC.

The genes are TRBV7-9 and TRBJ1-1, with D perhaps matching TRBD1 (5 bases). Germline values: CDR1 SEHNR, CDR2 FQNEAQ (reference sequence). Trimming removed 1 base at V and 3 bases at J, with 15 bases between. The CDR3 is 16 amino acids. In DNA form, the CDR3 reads TGTGCCAGCAGCTTAGTCCTAGGGGTTAGGGACACTGAAGCTTTCTTT. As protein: CASSLVLGVRDTEAFF.

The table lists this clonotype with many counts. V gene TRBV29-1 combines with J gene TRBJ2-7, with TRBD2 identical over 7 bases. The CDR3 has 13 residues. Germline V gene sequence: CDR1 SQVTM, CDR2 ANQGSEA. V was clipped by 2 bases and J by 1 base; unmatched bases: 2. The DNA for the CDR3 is TGCAGCGTTGAAACTAGCGCATCCTACGAGCAGTACTTC. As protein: CSVETSASYEQYF.

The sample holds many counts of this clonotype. The DNA of the CDR3 is TGCGCCAGCAGCTTGTTTGCAGGGGGGACCACAGATACGCAGTATTTT. It yields the protein CASSLFAGGTTDTQYF. The rearrangement uses TRBV5-1 and TRBJ2-3; possibly TRBD1 for D (7 bases). The CDR3 is made up of 16 amino acids. Per germline, CDR1 SGHRS and CDR2 YFSETQ. V was shortened by 1 base and J by 2 bases, with 14 bases between the two germline ends.

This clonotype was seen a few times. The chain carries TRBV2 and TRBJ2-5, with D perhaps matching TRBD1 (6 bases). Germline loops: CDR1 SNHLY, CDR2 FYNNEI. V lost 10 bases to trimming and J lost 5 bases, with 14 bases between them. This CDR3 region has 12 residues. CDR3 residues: CATLGQGETQYF. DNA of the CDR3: TGTGCCACCTTGGGACAAGGGGAGACCCAGTACTTC.